This T cell receptor (beta chain) comes out of a study of cytomegalovirus exposure and HLA in healthy donors. About the research overall: Unique TCRs from HLA-typed donors, approximately 80 million of them, were held in an early data release.

The PCR was carried out with 60 Vbeta primers and 13 Jbeta primers. Assay used: immunoSEQ multiplex PCR; TCRdb lists only in-frame clones, some missing. Seen here are 95,000 to 150,000 clones, 75% to 90% observed once, and the top ten hold around 2%. On this clone: As yet, its antigen is unknown.

Study-wide results and limits: Sequences of the TCR beta chain were said to predict the HLA-A and HLA-B alleles of most subjects accurately. With later analysis, a missense DCLRE1C variant became linked to TCR beta V- and J-gene trimming. Investigators reported 164 TCR beta chains as tied to cytomegalovirus.

Sequences were obtained from PBMCs. The TCR comes from a man aged 25-40 years in good health and CMV-seronegative.

The CDR3 protein is CASSPAGTGGWNTEAFF. The CDR3 DNA is TGTGCCAGCAGCCCCGCGGGGACAGGGGGCTGGAACACTGAAGCTTTCTTT. V is TRBV5-8 and J is TRBJ1-1; 12 nucleotides align to TRBD1. The CDR3 contains 17 residues. Germline V gene lookup returns CDR1 SGHTS and CDR2 YDEGEE. The junction had 8 bases not matched to a gene; V was cut back by 4 bases and J by 1 base.